The next 3 T cell receptor beta chains were all read from a single sample in a study of blood T cell repertoires in COVID-19. TCRdb's table, derived via immunoSEQ multiplex PCR, lists solely in-frame clones and lacks some. The sample contains a few hundred thousand clones, about 87% of which appear only once. The source material was peripheral blood. Receptors originate from a woman aged 30 to 39 with COVID-19, enrolled during active disease.

The rearrangement uses TRBV7-2 and TRBJ1-2, with 9 bases fitting TRBD1. With 5 bases clipped from V and 2 bases from J, the junction kept 0 bases outside the gene matches. Germline CDR1 SGHTA, CDR2 FQGNSA. CDR3 length: 13 residues. Here the CDR3 reads CASSDRGNYGYTF. In DNA form, the CDR3 reads TGTGCCAGCAGCGACAGGGGGAACTATGGCTACACCTTC.

The genes are TRBV6-6 and TRBJ1-2; D perhaps matches TRBD1 (6 bases). Trimming removed 5 bases from V and 5 bases from J, with 21 bases in between. CDR1 is MNHNY and CDR2 is SVGAGI in the germline V gene (reference sequence). The CDR3 has 16 amino acids. The CDR3 is CASSPQGPSSYYGYTF. CDR3 DNA sequence: TGTGCCAGCAGTCCCCAGGGGCCCTCAAGCTATTATGGCTACACCTTC.

V and J are TRBV4-3 and TRBJ1-3, with TRBD1 matching over 11 bases. The CDR3 extends over 16 amino acids. The trim removed 4 bases at V and 7 bases at J, leaving 9 bases unmatched. The germline V gene encodes CDR1 LGHNA and CDR2 YSLEER. CDR3: CASSPRTGGSENTIYF. As DNA, the CDR3 is TGCGCCAGCAGCCCCCGGACAGGGGGCTCCGAGAACACCATATATTTT.